The 32 T cell receptor beta chains listed next were all sequenced from one sample in a study of regulatory T cells in long-lasting Graves disease. Combining iRepertoire HTBI primers with Arm-PCR of CDR3 regions, the authors built TCR beta libraries. Via MiXCR, TCRdb re-called the multiplex PCR reads, giving one row per CDR3 protein. The table lists about 420,000 distinct CDR3 sequences, about a quarter of them singletons. Indicated time point: persistent/refractory GD, antithyroid drugs over 5 years with positive TRAb. After RNA was extracted from PBMCs, the TCR library was made from it. Sequenced here: peripheral blood mononuclear cells (PBMCs), sampled when the disease was refractory, from a patient treated with antithyroid drugs. The receptors were sampled from a female donor with Graves disease.

The chain couples TRBV28 to TRBJ2-7; 7 bases fit TRBD1. CDR3 length: 14 residues. Germline loops: CDR1 MDHEN, CDR2 SYDVKM. With V trimmed by 6 bases and J by 3 bases, 8 bases remained unmatched. The CDR3 DNA reads as TGTGCCAGCAGAAGATCAAGGGGGCTCTACGAGCAGTACTTC. Residues: CASRRSRGLYEQYF. Full variable domain (missing parts from reference TRBV28 and TRBJ2-7): DVKVTQSSRYLVKRTGEKVFLECVQDMDHENMFWYRQDPGLGLRLIYFSYDVKMKEKGDIPEGYSVSREKKERFSLILESASTNQTSMYLCASRRSRGLYEQYFGPGTRLTVT.

In its sample, this clonotype was seen many times. CDR3 in DNA: TGTGCCAGCCAAGTTTCGGCGCTGGGCACTGAAGCTTTCTTT. Translation gives CASQVSALGTEAFF. This chain links TRBV6-1 with TRBJ1-1; no reliable D call. The CDR3 runs to 14 residues. CDR1 and CDR2 from the germline V gene are MNHNS and SASEGT. V lost 8 bases, J lost 4 bases, and 17 bases lay in between.

The chain couples TRBV29-1 to TRBJ1-1; 7 bases agree with TRBD1. Germline CDR1 reads SQVTM; CDR2 reads ANQGSEA. V lost 6 bases, J lost 6 bases, and 7 bases stayed unmatched. This CDR3 has 12 residues. The CDR3: CSVSQGFAEAFF. In DNA form, the CDR3 reads TGCAGCGTCTCACAGGGGTTCGCTGAAGCTTTCTTT.

Ten or more counts support this clonotype. The V and J genes are TRBV7-2 and TRBJ2-5; TRBD1 might be the D (5 bases). CDR3 length equals 12 residues. Trimming took off 5 bases at V and 7 bases at J, with 11 bases between the two ends. The germline V gene has CDR1 SGHTA and CDR2 FQGNSA. Here the CDR3 reads CASSLTGGTQYF. The CDR3 region has the DNA TGTGCCAGCAGCCTTACAGGCGGGACCCAGTACTTC.

In this sample, this clonotype turned up many times. V is TRBV3-1 and J is TRBJ2-7; possibly TRBD1 for D (5 bases). The CDR3 runs to 17 residues. Between the trimmed V and J ends, which lost 2 bases and 6 bases, there was a span of 23 bases. Germline CDR1 LGHDT, CDR2 YNNKEL (reference sequence). The CDR3 DNA is TGTGCCAGCAGCCAAAACCGTGCTGGCAGGGCCTCTCTCGAGCAGTACTTC. Protein: CASSQNRAGRASLEQYF.

There are a few counts of this clonotype. A far larger clone is one nucleotide away, so this likely arose from a read error. The J gene is TRBJ2-7, the V gene TRBV7-2; no reliable D call. Per germline, CDR1 SGHTA and CDR2 FQGNSA. The germline V and J ends were trimmed by 5 bases and 0 bases, with 5 bases remaining between them. The CDR3 is 12 residues long. CDR3: CASSRISYEQYF. The CDR3 nucleotides are TGTGCCAGCAGCAGGATCTCCTACGAGCAGTACTTC.

This clonotype was counted a few times. The rearrangement uses TRBV24-1 and TRBJ2-1, with TRBD2 identical over 7 bases. Germline CDR1 is KGHDR and CDR2 is SFDVKD. With V trimmed by 5 bases and J by 4 bases, 7 bases remained unmatched. The CDR3 loop spans 15 amino acids. The DNA of the CDR3 is TGTGCCACCAGTGTAGGAAGCGGGGCTTACAATGAGCAGTTCTTC. Amino acids: CATSVGSGAYNEQFF.

Many counts were recorded for this clonotype. The rearrangement joins TRBV2 to TRBJ1-1; possible D gene TRBD1, 6 bases. V lost 11 bases and J 6 bases, leaving 19 bases between the germline ends. This CDR3 has 13 residues. The germline V gene encodes CDR1 SNHLY and CDR2 FYNNEI. The CDR3 region is CAGTGNGFAEAFF. DNA of the CDR3: TGTGCCGGAACAGGGAACGGGTTCGCTGAAGCTTTCTTT.

This clonotype was seen more than once but under ten times. The rearrangement uses TRBV6-5 and TRBJ2-7; 7 nucleotides agree with TRBD2. Per the germline V gene, CDR1 is MNHEY and CDR2 is SVGAGI. This CDR3 is 15 amino acids long. Losses at the gene ends were 2 bases for V and 0 bases for J; bases not matched to a gene: 4. The DNA of the CDR3 is TGTGCCAGCAGTTACCCGGAGCGGGACTCCTACGAGCAGTACTTC. Translating gives CASSYPERDSYEQYF.

This clonotype appeared a few times. V and J are TRBV27 and TRBJ2-5; D call uncertain. The V end was cut by 5 bases, the J end by 7 bases, with 17 bases between. The CDR3 is made up of 14 amino acids. Germline loops: CDR1 MNHEY, CDR2 SMNVEV (reference sequence). CDR3 DNA: TGTGCCAGCAGTCCCGCCGGCCCCCTGGGGACCCAGTACTTC. It encodes CASSPAGPLGTQYF.

Note on this clonotype: A clone one base away is much larger, so this may be a read error. The V call is TRBV6-1, the J call TRBJ1-1; D not resolved. The V gene's germline CDR1 is MNHNS and CDR2 SASEGT. The CDR3 length is 13 residues. The CDR3 sequence is CASSRAGNTEASF. The CDR3 DNA follows: TGTGCCAGCAGCCGCGCCGGGAACACTGAAGCTTCCTTT.

Many counts were recorded for this clonotype. This chain connects TRBV2 to TRBJ2-2, with D possibly TRBD1 on 6 matching bases. V lost 3 bases, J lost 5 bases, and 10 bases lay in between. Germline V lookup: CDR1 SNHLY, CDR2 FYNNEI. The CDR3 is made up of 14 amino acids. DNA for the CDR3: TGTGCCAGCAGTGACGACAGGCTTACCGGGGAGCTGTTTTTT. It is translated as CASSDDRLTGELFF. The complete variable domain, with remaining parts taken from reference TRBV2 and TRBJ2-2, reads EPEVTQTPSHQVTQMGQEVILRCVPISNHLYFYWYRQILGQKVEFLVSFYNNEISEKSEIFDDQFSVERPDGSNFTLKIRSTKLEDSAMYFCASSDDRLTGELFFGEGSRLTVL.

This clonotype has a count of ten or more. The chain uses TRBV2 and TRBJ2-6, with D hard to call. The CDR3 extends over 17 amino acids. Germline V gene data show CDR1 as SNHLY and CDR2 as FYNNEI. Trimming stripped 2 bases from V and 0 bases from J, with 11 bases between. The DNA for the CDR3 is TGTGCCAGCAGTGAATTTAGAGTTAGCTCTGGGGCCAACGTCCTGACTTTC. Encoded protein: CASSEFRVSSGANVLTF. The variable domain in full, with the rest retrieved from reference TRBV2 and TRBJ2-6, is EPEVTQTPSHQVTQMGQEVILRCVPISNHLYFYWYRQILGQKVEFLVSFYNNEISEKSEIFDDQFSVERPDGSNFTLKIRSTKLEDSAMYFCASSEFRVSSGANVLTFGAGSRLTVL.

This sequence joins TRBV5-1 and TRBJ2-1; no firm D call. Germline lookup yields CDR1 SGHRS and CDR2 YFSETQ. Between the trimmed V and J ends, which lost 5 bases and 9 bases, there was a span of 12 bases. This CDR3 is built from 12 residues. CDR3 coding DNA: TGCGCCAGCAGAGACGAACTTGTTGAGCAGTTCTTC. This codes for CASRDELVEQFF.

The rearrangement joins TRBV19 to TRBJ1-1; 7 bases line up with TRBD1. The CDR3 runs 14 residues. V lost 0 bases, J lost 6 bases, and 4 bases stayed unmatched. CDR1 and CDR2 from the germline V gene are LNHDA and SQIVND (reference sequence). The DNA of the CDR3 is TGTGCCAGTAGTATAGAAAGCAGGGGGGCTGAAGCTTTCTTT. Its protein is CASSIESRGAEAFF.

This clonotype was counted between two and nine times. V and J are TRBV28 and TRBJ2-1, with unresolved D. V gave up 7 bases and J gave up 0 bases, with 10 bases separating them. This CDR3 is built from 14 residues. Germline V CDR1 and CDR2: MDHEN, SYDVKM. The CDR3, as DNA: TGTGCCAGCACCCGGGCCGGCTCCTACAATGAGCAGTTCTTC. Translating gives CASTRAGSYNEQFF.

This clonotype was detected only a few times. The rearrangement links TRBV7-2 to TRBJ1-2, with 7 nucleotides matching TRBD1. J gave up 9 bases and V 4 bases, and 11 bases lay outside the gene matches. The germline V gene encodes CDR1 SGHTA and CDR2 FQGNSA. This CDR3 has 14 amino acids. The CDR3 coding sequence is TGTGCCAGCAGCTCGGACAGGACACGGGTTCGCTACACCTTC. Its protein product is CASSSDRTRVRYTF.

The rearrangement uses TRBV24-1 and TRBJ2-5, with 10 bases matching TRBD2. V was pared by 10 bases and J by 2 bases, with 12 bases of the junction left unmatched. This CDR3 has 16 amino acids. CDR1 and CDR2 (germline): KGHDR, SFDVKD. The CDR3 sequence: CATSPGLASPQETQYF. The CDR3 DNA reads as TGTGCCACTTCACCGGGACTAGCGTCCCCACAAGAGACCCAGTACTTC.

This clonotype was picked up a small number of times. This chain connects TRBV12-3 or TRBV12-4 to TRBJ1-5; 8 bases are shared with TRBD1. The length of the CDR3 is 16 residues. J was trimmed by 4 bases and V by 0 bases; bases with no gene match: 5. This CDR3 is CASSLAGGQANQPQHF. CDR3 coding DNA: TGTGCCAGCAGTTTAGCAGGGGGACAGGCAAATCAGCCCCAGCATTTT.

The chain recombines TRBV20-1 with TRBJ2-1; 10 bases fit TRBD2. Germline V lookup: CDR1 DFQATT, CDR2 SNEGSKA (reference sequence). V lost 3 bases, J lost 7 bases, and 9 bases stayed unmatched. There are 15 residues in the CDR3. The CDR3 DNA sequence: TGCAGTGCTAGGGGGGTTCTAGCGGGAGTGAATGAGCAGTTCTTC. Protein: CSARGVLAGVNEQFF.

This chain connects TRBV15 to TRBJ1-1, with unresolved D. This CDR3 is 16 amino acids long. V lost 0 bases and J 2 bases, leaving 13 bases between the germline ends. Germline V lookup: CDR1 LNHNV, CDR2 YYDKDF (reference sequence). CDR3 nucleotides: TGTGCCACCAGCAGAGATCTGCGGGTATTAAACACTGAAGCTTTCTTT. Amino acids: CATSRDLRVLNTEAFF.

Concerning this clonotype: A read error is possible here, since a much larger clone lies one base away. This chain joins TRBV6-1 and TRBJ1-2; a weak D match, TRBD1 (6 bases). The germline CDR1 and CDR2 sequences are MNHNS and SASEGT. There are 14 residues in the CDR3. The CDR3 sequence: CAGSETGANYGYTF. CDR3 sequence (DNA): TGTGCCGGCAGTGAGACAGGTGCGAACTATGGCTACACCTTC.

Only a few counts were recorded for this clonotype. This chain connects TRBV24-1 to TRBJ2-5; TRBD1 or TRBD2 may be the D gene (6 bases each). The CDR3 is made up of 15 amino acids. Trimming removed 2 bases from V and 5 bases from J, with 14 bases in between. The germline CDR1 and CDR2 sequences are KGHDR and SFDVKD. The CDR3 region has the DNA TGTGCCACCAGTGATTCGGGGGCCCCCCGGGAGACCCAGTACTTC. It translates to CATSDSGAPRETQYF.

The genes are TRBV2 and TRBJ2-3; 15 bases line up with TRBD2. The CDR3 consists of 18 residues. V was clipped by 6 bases and J by 2 bases; unmatched bases: 9. The germline V gene encodes CDR1 SNHLY and CDR2 FYNNEI. CDR3 region: CASRIGTSGRPYTDTQYF. The CDR3 bases are TGTGCCAGCAGGATTGGGACTAGCGGGAGGCCCTACACAGATACGCAGTATTTT.

As concerns this clonotype: The junction does not match germline at one end; this may be a read error. The gene calls are TRBV5-1 and TRBJ1-2; TRBD1 matches at 9 bases. The CDR3 extends over 18 amino acids. CDR1 is SGHRS and CDR2 is YFSETQ in the germline V gene. Written as DNA, the CDR3 is TGTGCCAGCAGCCGGGCGGACCGGGACAGGGTTCTGATCTATGGCTACACCTTC. Translation: CASSRADRDRVLIYGYTF.

The sample holds a few counts of this clonotype. This chain uses TRBV4-3 with TRBJ2-2; D is ambiguous. The CDR3 has 15 residues. Germline V lookup: CDR1 LGHNA, CDR2 YSLEER. V lost 0 bases to trimming and J lost 7 bases, with 12 bases between them. This chain's CDR3 is CASSQESPEVGELFF. CDR3 coding DNA: TGCGCCAGCAGCCAAGAGTCTCCCGAGGTCGGGGAGCTGTTTTTT.

This clonotype has only a few counts. The CDR3 here is CSARIWTGRGGSYEQYF. Here the CDR3 DNA reads TGCAGTGCTAGGATATGGACCGGGAGGGGGGGGTCCTACGAGCAGTACTTC. This sequence joins TRBV20-1 and TRBJ2-7; 8 nucleotides agree with TRBD2. The CDR3 has 17 amino acids. Germline CDR1 and CDR2: DFQATT and SNEGSKA (reference sequence). J was trimmed by 1 base and V by 3 bases; bases with no gene match: 14.

The chain has TRBV10-3 and TRBJ1-2, with 8 bases aligning to TRBD1. Germline CDR1 ENHRY, CDR2 SYGVKD. V was clipped by 7 bases and J by 4 bases; unmatched bases: 8. The CDR3 covers 14 residues. CDR3 in DNA: TGTGCCATCACAGGGGGCGATGGTAGCTATGGCTACACCTTC. It yields the protein CAITGGDGSYGYTF.

This clonotype was counted only a few times. The chain recombines TRBV14 with TRBJ1-6; D perhaps matches TRBD1 (6 bases). V lost 5 bases to trimming and J lost 8 bases, with 16 bases between them. Germline V gene sequence: CDR1 SGHDN, CDR2 FVKESK. The length of the CDR3 is 15 residues. The DNA for the CDR3 is TGTGCCAGCAGCACTGGACAGAGGCATGATTCACCCCTCCACTTT. It specifies CASSTGQRHDSPLHF.

This clonotype was seen only a few times. The chain is built from TRBV27 and TRBJ2-1; D may correspond to TRBD1 or TRBD2 (5 bases each). The CDR3 totals 15 residues. V was pared by 3 bases and J by 2 bases, with 11 bases between. CDR1 is MNHEY and CDR2 is SMNVEV in the germline V gene (reference sequence). CDR3 loop: CASSFFGATYNEQFF. As DNA, the CDR3 is TGTGCCAGCAGTTTTTTCGGGGCAACCTACAATGAGCAGTTCTTC.

CDR3 DNA sequence: TGTGCCAGCAAAGACAACTCTGGAAACACCATATATTTT. Protein sequence: CASKDNSGNTIYF. J is TRBJ1-3 and V is TRBV7-9; unclear D gene. The germline gives CDR1 SEHNR, CDR2 FQNEAQ (reference sequence). V was trimmed by 7 bases and J by 0 bases, leaving 7 bases between them. There are 13 residues in the CDR3.

The chain employs TRBV7-9 and TRBJ2-7; 11 bases align to TRBD2. Germline V gene sequence: CDR1 SEHNR, CDR2 FQNEAQ (reference sequence). V shed 4 bases, J shed 2 bases, and the junction held 1 base outside the gene matches. This CDR3 region has 14 residues. CDR3 DNA: TGTGCCAGCAGCTATAGCGGGAGGGCCTACGAGCAGTACTTC. Translated: CASSYSGRAYEQYF.